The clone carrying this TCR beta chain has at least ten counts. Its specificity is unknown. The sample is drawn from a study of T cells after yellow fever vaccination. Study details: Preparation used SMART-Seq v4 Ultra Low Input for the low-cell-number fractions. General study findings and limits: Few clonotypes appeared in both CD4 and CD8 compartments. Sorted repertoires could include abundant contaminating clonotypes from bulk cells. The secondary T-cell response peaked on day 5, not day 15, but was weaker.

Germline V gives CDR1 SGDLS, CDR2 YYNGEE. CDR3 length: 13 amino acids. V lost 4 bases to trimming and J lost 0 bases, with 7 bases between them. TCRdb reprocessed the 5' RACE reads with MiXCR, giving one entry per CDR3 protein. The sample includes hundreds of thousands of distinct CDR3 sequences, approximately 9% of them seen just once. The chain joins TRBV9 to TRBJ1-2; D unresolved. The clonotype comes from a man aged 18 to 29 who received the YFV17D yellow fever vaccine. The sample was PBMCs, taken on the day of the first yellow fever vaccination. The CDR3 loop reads CASSSTSNYGYTF. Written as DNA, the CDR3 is TGTGCCAGCAGCTCGACATCTAACTATGGCTACACCTTC.